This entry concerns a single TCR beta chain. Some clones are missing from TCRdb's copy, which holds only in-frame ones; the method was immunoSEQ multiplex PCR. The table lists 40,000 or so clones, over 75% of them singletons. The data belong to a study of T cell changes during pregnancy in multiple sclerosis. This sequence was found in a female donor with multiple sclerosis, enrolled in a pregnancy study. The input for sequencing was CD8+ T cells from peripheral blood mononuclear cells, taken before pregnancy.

The CDR3 sequence is CASSGTGGVGNTEAFF. DNA of the CDR3: TGCGCCAGCAGCGGGACAGGGGGCGTGGGGAACACTGAAGCTTTCTTT. The chain links TRBV5-1 to TRBJ1-1; TRBD1 matches at 12 bases. V shed 4 bases, J shed 1 base, and the junction held 5 bases outside the gene matches. The CDR3 length is 16 residues. CDR1 is SGHRS, CDR2 YFSETQ, per germline.